The 14 T cell receptor beta chains presented below share a single source sample, sequenced in a study of control samples from healthy donors and cancer patients (dated by TCRdb to 2020 to 2022). Library construction relied on the immunoSEQ multiplex PCR assay. TCRdb limited this immuneACCESS table to in-frame rearrangements with V and J called. A share of clones is missing; checked studies link under half to unresolved V genes, and the rest is unexplained. Recorded for this sample are 150,000 to 200,000 clones; around 92% of them occurred a single time. Together, the top ten hold roughly 1.6% of the sample. Sequences were obtained from blood. The receptors originated from a woman aged 30 to 39 in good health.

The rearrangement joins TRBV5-6 to TRBJ1-2, with D uncertain. Germline assignment: CDR1 SGHDT and CDR2 YYEEEE. Trimming left V 5 bases short and J 4 bases short, with 9 bases between. CDR3 size: 12 residues. CDR3 region: CASSMTSYGYTF. DNA of the CDR3: TGTGCCAGCAGTATGACATCCTATGGCTACACCTTC.

The table lists this clone with a count of one. The J gene is TRBJ1-1, the V gene TRBV19; 7 bases fit TRBD1. This CDR3 is built from 13 residues. CDR1 and CDR2 (germline): LNHDA, SQIVND (reference sequence). V was pared by 5 bases and J by 3 bases, with 3 bases of the junction left unmatched. The CDR3 DNA sequence: TGTGCCAGTAGTGAAGACAGGGACACTGAAGCTTTCTTT. Protein: CASSEDRDTEAFF.

This chain joins TRBV4-1 and TRBJ2-4, with D hard to call. Trimming left V 2 bases short and J 0 bases short, with 5 bases between. CDR1 is MGHRA and CDR2 is YSYEKL in the germline V gene. This CDR3 is 14 amino acids long. CDR3 residues: CASSQPLAKNIQYF. The CDR3 DNA is TGCGCCAGCAGCCAACCGCTAGCCAAAAACATTCAGTACTTC.

V is TRBV7-3 and J is TRBJ2-7; TRBD1 aligns across 9 bases. J gave up 6 bases and V 5 bases, and 2 bases lay outside the gene matches. In germline, CDR1 is SGHTA, CDR2 FQGTGA. The CDR3 is 12 residues long. The chain's CDR3 is CASSQGQGEQYF. The DNA for the CDR3 is TGTGCCAGCAGCCAGGGACAGGGCGAGCAGTACTTC. Using reference TRBV7-3 and TRBJ2-7 for the parts outside the CDR3, the full variable domain is GAGVSQTPSNKVTEKGKYVELRCDPISGHTALYWYRQSLGQGPEFLIYFQGTGAADDSGLPNDRFFAVRPEGSVSTLKIQRTERGDSAVYLCASSQGQGEQYFGPGTRLTVT.

The rearrangement uses TRBV5-1 and TRBJ2-5, with 8 nucleotides matching TRBD2. Looked up from germline, CDR1 is SGHRS and CDR2 is YFSETQ. The CDR3 is 14 residues long. With V trimmed by 2 bases and J by 6 bases, 6 bases remained unmatched. The CDR3 coding sequence is TGCGCCAGCAGCTTATCCGGGGGGGCCCAGACCCAGTACTTC. Translating gives CASSLSGGAQTQYF.

J is TRBJ1-1 and V is TRBV7-2, with D tentatively TRBD1 (6 bases). There are 15 residues in the CDR3. Trimming pared 1 base from V and 8 bases from J, leaving 17 bases between. Germline CDR1 reads SGHTA; CDR2 reads FQGNSA. CDR3 protein: CASSLVGTRGGEAFF. CDR3 sequence (DNA): TGTGCCAGCAGCTTAGTAGGGACCAGGGGAGGAGAAGCTTTCTTT.

This clone appeared a single time. The J gene is TRBJ2-1, the V gene TRBV5-8, with 12 bases matching TRBD2. V was clipped by 4 bases and J by 3 bases; unmatched bases: 8. Per germline, CDR1 SGHTS and CDR2 YDEGEE. The CDR3 has 17 residues. The CDR3 DNA sequence: TGTGCCAGCAGCCCCGGTATGACTAGCGGGAGCTACAATGAGCAGTTCTTC. Protein: CASSPGMTSGSYNEQFF.

A single count supports this clone. The chain carries TRBV5-8 and TRBJ2-2; D unresolved. V lost 0 bases, J lost 4 bases, and 4 bases lay in between. The CDR3 sequence is 13 residues long. Germline V gives CDR1 SGHTS, CDR2 YDEGEE. CDR3 nucleotide sequence: TGTGCCAGCAGCTTGGACGCCACCGGGGAGCTGTTTTTT. As protein: CASSLDATGELFF.

The V call is TRBV24-1, the J call TRBJ1-2, with 10 bases aligning to TRBD1. CDR3 length equals 15 residues. Unmatched junction bases numbered 6, after V lost 3 bases and J lost 6 bases. CDR1 is KGHDR, CDR2 SFDVKD, per germline. CDR3 DNA: TGTGCCACCAGTGATCCAACCGGACAGGGGGATGGCTACACCTTC. Its translation is CATSDPTGQGDGYTF.

The chain recombines TRBV6-1 with TRBJ1-2; 9 bases align to TRBD1. The germline CDR1 and CDR2 sequences are MNHNS and SASEGT. After removal of 2 bases from V and 4 bases from J, the junction contained 2 bases not matched to a gene. The CDR3 loop spans 14 amino acids. CDR3 coding DNA: TGTGCCAGCAGTGAATGGGACAGGGCCTATGGCTACACCTTC. Its translation: CASSEWDRAYGYTF.

V gene TRBV7-2 combines with J gene TRBJ1-2, with unresolved D. V lost 5 bases and J lost 4, with 11 bases in between. The CDR3 contains 13 residues. Germline CDR1 SGHTA, CDR2 FQGNSA. For the CDR3, the DNA is TGTGCCAGCAGCGAAGGGAGGGTCTATGGCTACACCTTC. Its translation is CASSEGRVYGYTF.

For this clone: Within the sample, other DNA sequences also encode this same CDR3. The chain joins TRBV28 to TRBJ1-2, with D uncertain. Trimming stripped 2 bases from V and 4 bases from J, with 5 bases between. The CDR3 is 12 residues long. Germline V gene data show CDR1 as MDHEN and CDR2 as SYDVKM. Here the CDR3 reads CASSLPGYGYTF. CDR3 sequence (DNA): TGTGCCAGCAGTTTACCAGGCTATGGCTACACCTTC.

In its sample, this clone was seen once. The CDR3 loop reads CASSRGGSTDTQYF. In DNA, the CDR3 is TGTGCCAGCAGCCGGGGGGGGAGCACAGATACGCAGTATTTT. V gene TRBV7-2 combines with J gene TRBJ2-3, with 8 bases matching TRBD2. The V gene end was trimmed by 5 bases and the J gene end by 0 bases; junction bases not matched to a gene: 1. Germline assignment: CDR1 SGHTA and CDR2 FQGNSA. The CDR3 consists of 14 residues.

The chain recombines TRBV30 with TRBJ2-5; 10 nucleotides agree with TRBD2. Losses at the gene ends were 4 bases for V and 5 bases for J; bases not matched to a gene: 10. The CDR3 consists of 15 residues. CDR1 GTSNPN and CDR2 SVGIG come from the germline V gene (reference sequence). CDR3 DNA sequence: TGTGCCTGGACGCCCATAGCGGGAGGCAGGGAGACCCAGTACTTC. This codes for CAWTPIAGGRETQYF.